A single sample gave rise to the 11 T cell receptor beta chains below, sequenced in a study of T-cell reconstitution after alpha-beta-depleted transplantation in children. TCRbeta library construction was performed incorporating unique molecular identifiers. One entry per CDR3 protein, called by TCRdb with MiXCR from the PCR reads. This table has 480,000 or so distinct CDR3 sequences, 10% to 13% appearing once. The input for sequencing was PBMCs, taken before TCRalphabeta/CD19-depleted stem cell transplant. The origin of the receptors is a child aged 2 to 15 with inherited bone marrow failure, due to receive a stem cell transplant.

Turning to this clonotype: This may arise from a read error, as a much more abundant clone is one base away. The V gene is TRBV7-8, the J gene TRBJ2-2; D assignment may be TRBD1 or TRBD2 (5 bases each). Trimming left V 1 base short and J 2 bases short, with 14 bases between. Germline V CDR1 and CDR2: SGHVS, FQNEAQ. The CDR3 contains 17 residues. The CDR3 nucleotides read TGTGCCAGCAGCTTAGAGGGAGAGGGGCCTAACACCGGGGAGCTGTTTTTT. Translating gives CASSLEGEGPNTGELFF. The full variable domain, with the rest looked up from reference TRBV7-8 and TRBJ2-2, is GAGVSQSPRYKVAKRGQDVALRCDPISGHVSLFWYQQALGQGPEFLTYFQNEAQLDKSGLPSDRFFAERPEGSVSTLKIQRTQQEDSAVYLCASSLEGEGPNTGELFFGEGSRLTVL.

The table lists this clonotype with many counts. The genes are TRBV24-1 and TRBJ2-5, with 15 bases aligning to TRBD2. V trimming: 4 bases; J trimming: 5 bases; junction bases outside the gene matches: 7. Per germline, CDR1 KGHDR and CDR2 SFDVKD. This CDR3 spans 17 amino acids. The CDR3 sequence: CATSDPGLAGGEETQYF. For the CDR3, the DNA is TGTGCCACCAGTGACCCAGGACTAGCGGGAGGGGAGGAGACCCAGTACTTC.

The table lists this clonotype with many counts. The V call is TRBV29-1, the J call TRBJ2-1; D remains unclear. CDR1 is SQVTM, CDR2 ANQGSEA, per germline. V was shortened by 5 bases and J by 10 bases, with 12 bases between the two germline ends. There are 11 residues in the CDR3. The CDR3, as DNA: TGCAGCGTTCCCCTGGGCAAAGAGCAGTTCTTC. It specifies CSVPLGKEQFF.

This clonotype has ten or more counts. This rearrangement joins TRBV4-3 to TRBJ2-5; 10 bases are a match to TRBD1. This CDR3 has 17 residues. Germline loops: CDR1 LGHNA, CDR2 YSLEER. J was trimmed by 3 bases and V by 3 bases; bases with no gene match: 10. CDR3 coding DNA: TGCGCCAGCAGCCAGGATGGGACAGGGGCGTGGGAAGAGACCCAGTACTTC. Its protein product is CASSQDGTGAWEETQYF.

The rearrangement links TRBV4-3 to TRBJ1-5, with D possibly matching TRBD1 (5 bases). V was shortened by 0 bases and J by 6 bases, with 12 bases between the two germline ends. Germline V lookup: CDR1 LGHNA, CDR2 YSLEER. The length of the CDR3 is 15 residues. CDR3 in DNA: TGCGCCAGCAGCCAAGAAGCAGGCGGGGGTCAGCCCCAGCATTTT. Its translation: CASSQEAGGGQPQHF.

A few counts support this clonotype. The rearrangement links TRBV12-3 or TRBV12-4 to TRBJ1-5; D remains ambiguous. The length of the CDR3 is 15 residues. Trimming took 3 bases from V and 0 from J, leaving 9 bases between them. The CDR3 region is CASSFTEYSNQPQHF. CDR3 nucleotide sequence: TGTGCCAGCAGTTTCACAGAGTATAGCAATCAGCCCCAGCATTTT.

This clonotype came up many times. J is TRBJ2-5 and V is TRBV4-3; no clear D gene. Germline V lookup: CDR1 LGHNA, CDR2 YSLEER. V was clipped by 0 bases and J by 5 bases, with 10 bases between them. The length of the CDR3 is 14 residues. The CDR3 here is CASSQDFPGETQYF. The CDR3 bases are TGCGCCAGCAGCCAAGATTTTCCTGGTGAGACCCAGTACTTC.

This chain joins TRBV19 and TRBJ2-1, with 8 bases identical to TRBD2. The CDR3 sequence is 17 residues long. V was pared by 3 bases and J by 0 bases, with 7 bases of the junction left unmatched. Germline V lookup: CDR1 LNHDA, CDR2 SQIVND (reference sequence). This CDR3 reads CASSIKGLVLSYNEQFF. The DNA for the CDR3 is TGTGCCAGTAGTATTAAGGGACTAGTTCTCTCCTACAATGAGCAGTTCTTC. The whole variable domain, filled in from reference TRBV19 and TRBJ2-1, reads DGGITQSPKYLFRKEGQNVTLSCEQNLNHDAMYWYRQDPGQGLRLIYYSQIVNDFQKGDIAEGYSVSREKKESFPLTVTSAQKNPTAFYLCASSIKGLVLSYNEQFFGPGTRLTVL.

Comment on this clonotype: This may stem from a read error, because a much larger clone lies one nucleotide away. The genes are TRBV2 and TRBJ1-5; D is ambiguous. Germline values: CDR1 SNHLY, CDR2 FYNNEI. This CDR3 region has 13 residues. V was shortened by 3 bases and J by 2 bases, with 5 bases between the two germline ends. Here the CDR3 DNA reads TGTGCCAGCAGTGATGTTCGCAATCAGCCCCAGCATTTT. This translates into CASSDVRNQPQHF. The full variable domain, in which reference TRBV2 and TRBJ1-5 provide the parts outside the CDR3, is EPEVTQTPSHQVTQMGQEVILRCVPISNHLYFYWYRQILGQKVEFLVSFYNNEISEKSEIFDDQFSVERPDGSNFTLKIRSTKLEDSAMYFCASSDVRNQPQHFGDGTRLSIL.

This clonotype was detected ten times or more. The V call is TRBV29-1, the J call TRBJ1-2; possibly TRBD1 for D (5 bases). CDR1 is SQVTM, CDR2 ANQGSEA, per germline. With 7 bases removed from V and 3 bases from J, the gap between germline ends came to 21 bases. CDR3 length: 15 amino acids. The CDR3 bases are TGCAGCGCCGAAGGCGGGGTAGGGGCCCACTATGGCTACACCTTC. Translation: CSAEGGVGAHYGYTF. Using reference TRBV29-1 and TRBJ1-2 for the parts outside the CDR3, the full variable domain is SAVISQKPSRDICQRGTSLTIQCQVDSQVTMMFWYRQQPGQSLTLIATANQGSEATYESGFVIDKFPISRPNLTFSTLTVSNMSPEDSSIYLCSAEGGVGAHYGYTFGSGTRLTVV.

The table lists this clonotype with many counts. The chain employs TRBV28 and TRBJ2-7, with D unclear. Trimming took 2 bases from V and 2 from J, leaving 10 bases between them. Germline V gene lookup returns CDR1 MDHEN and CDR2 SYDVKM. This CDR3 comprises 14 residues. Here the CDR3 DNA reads TGTGCCAGCAGTTTAATGACGGTTACCTACGAGCAGTACTTC. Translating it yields CASSLMTVTYEQYF.